These T cell receptor beta chains were read from a single sample in a study of tumor and adjacent non-tumor tissue in lung cancer. TCRdb fed the multiplex PCR reads into MiXCR, producing one record per CDR3 protein. The sample lists about 50,000 distinct CDR3 sequences; about 80% were seen once. Input material: distant non-tumor lung tissue. Receptor source: a woman aged 60-75 years with non-small cell lung cancer. Each CDR3 is given with its conserved first and last residue. The D gene is left open where the match is weak. The listing skips clone size in some rows; elsewhere it reads once, few, many or a size class.

D gene	clone size	V gene	J gene	CDR3 protein	CDR3 DNA
-	-	TRBV4-1	TRBJ1-6	CASSQPNWPLHF	TGCGCCAGCAGCCAACCCAACTGGCCCCTCCACTTT
-	-	TRBV6-1	TRBJ2-7	CASSEDRGGAYEQYF	TGTGCCAGCAGTGAAGACAGGGGGGGGGCGTACGAACAGTACTTC
-	-	TRBV12-3/TRBV12-4	TRBJ1-6	CASSRNDSPLHF	TGTGCCAGCAGCCGGAATGATTCACCCCTTCACTTT
TRBD2	-	TRBV20-1	TRBJ2-1	CSAKRELAGDKEQFF	TGCAGTGCCAAAAGGGAACTAGCGGGAGATAAGGAGCAGTTCTTC
TRBD2	-	TRBV19	TRBJ2-7	CASSWTSETSYEQYF	TGTGCCAGTAGTTGGACTAGCGAGACCTCCTACGAGCAGTACTTC
TRBD1	-	TRBV4-1	TRBJ1-4	CASSKTGTTNEQLFF	TGCGCCAGCAGCAAGACAGGGACAACTAATGAACAACTGTTTTTT
-	few	TRBV7-6	TRBJ2-1	CASARDQAYNEQFF	TGTGCCAGCGCTAGGGACCAAGCCTACAATGAGCAGTTCTTC
-	-	TRBV6-2/TRBV6-3	TRBJ2-2	CASSFSSNTWELFF	TGTGCCAGCAGTTTTTCCTCGAACACCTGGGAGCTGTTTTTT
TRBD2	many	TRBV12-3/TRBV12-4	TRBJ2-3	CASSLALLAGGVTDTQYF	TGTGCCAGCAGTTTAGCGCTCCTAGCGGGGGGGGTGACAGATACGCAGTATTTT
-	-	TRBV5-1	TRBJ1-1	CASSQWGDAGVTEAFF	TGCGCCAGCAGCCAGTGGGGGGACGCTGGGGTCACTGAAGCTTTCTTT
-	-	TRBV29-1	TRBJ2-1	CSDGRRASEQFF	TGCAGCGATGGCCGCAGGGCGAGTGAGCAGTTCTTC
-	-	TRBV6-6	TRBJ1-2	CANSSYDSNYGYTF	TGTGCCAACAGTTCTTACGATTCTAACTATGGCTACACTTTC
-	-	TRBV4-3	TRBJ1-3	CASSQAWGPGSIIYF	TGCGCCAGCAGCCAAGCATGGGGTCCCGGAAGCATCATATATTTT
TRBD2	-	TRBV6-2/TRBV6-3	TRBJ2-2	CTSSYSRTSGALVGKLFF	TGTACCAGCAGTTACTCGAGGACTAGCGGGGCATTAGTCGGCAAGCTGTTTTTT
TRBD1	-	TRBV4-3	TRBJ2-4	CAISLGTGERNIQYF	TGCGCCATCAGCTTGGGGACAGGTGAGAGAAACATTCAGTACTTT
-	large	TRBV6-6	TRBJ2-1	CASSYSLYRDEQFF	TGTGCCAGCAGTTACTCCCTTTACAGGGATGAGCAGTTCTTC
TRBD2	-	TRBV20-1	TRBJ2-1	CNAGTSGRNEQFF	TGCAATGCGGGGACTAGCGGGAGGAATGAACAGTTCTTC
-	many	TRBV28	TRBJ1-4	CASRSRNEKLFF	TGTGCCAGCAGATCCAGAAATGAAAAACTGTTTTTT
-	few	TRBV20-1	TRBJ2-3	CSVPRDRAVTDTQYF	TGCAGTGTCCCACGGGACCGGGCCGTCACAGATACGCAGTATTTT
-	-	TRBV11-3	TRBJ2-5	CASSLGRVPQEIQYF	TGTGCCAGCAGTTTAGGTCGGGTCCCTCAAGAGATCCAGTACTTC
-	once	TRBV6-6	TRBJ2-2	CASSTSNDGELFF	TGTGCTAGCAGTACAAGTAATGACGGGGAGCTGTTTTTT
-	-	TRBV20-1	TRBJ2-5	CSALKMESLETHYF	TGCAGTGCCCTAAAGATGGAATCTTTGGAGACCCATTACTTC
-	-	TRBV6-6	TRBJ1-6	CDSSLRPFFNSPLHF	TGTGACAGCAGCTTGAGGCCGTTCTTTAATTCACCCCTCCACTTT
-	-	TRBV4-3	TRBJ2-4	CANSQDIGELGQNIHYF	TGCGCTAACAGCCAAGATATTGGGGAATTGGGTCAAAACATTCATTACTTC
-	once	TRBV4-2	TRBJ2-7	CASSPGRWDYEQYF	TGCGCCAGCAGCCCCGGGAGATGGGACTACGAGCAGTACTTC
TRBD1	-	TRBV5-4	TRBJ2-1	CASNLDGGQGADNEQFF	TGTGCCAGCAACTTGGACGGAGGACAGGGAGCTGACAATGAGCAGTTCTTC
-	-	TRBV30	TRBJ1-1	CAWSVCGGRDTEAFF	TGTGCTTGGAGTGTATGTGGGGGCAGGGACACTGAAGCTTTCTTT
-	many	TRBV28	TRBJ2-5	CASSFRGRAGPETQYF	TGTGCCAGCAGTTTTAGGGGCAGGGCGGGACCGGAGACCCAGTACTTC
-	few	TRBV4-3	TRBJ2-7	CASSQVGGIDRYF	TGCGCCAGCAGCCAAGTAGGGGGGATCGATCGGTACTTC
-	once	TRBV11-2	TRBJ2-1	CACNLERKQFF	TGTGCCTGCAACCTTGAGCGGAAGCAGTTCTTC
-	-	TRBV29-1	TRBJ2-5	CSGSLLGETHYF	TGCAGCGGATCGCTTCTGGGGGAGACCCACTACTTC
-	-	TRBV11-2	TRBJ1-1	CASSLDQPLNTEAFF	TGTGCCAGCAGCTTAGATCAACCCCTGAACACTGAAGCTTTCTTT
-	-	TRBV7-2	TRBJ2-5	CTSSLGVGGDMGAQYF	TGTACCAGCAGCTTAGGCGTAGGAGGGGACATGGGGGCCCAGTACTTC
-	few	TRBV6-1	TRBJ2-1	CTSSLTQYNEQFF	TGTACCAGCAGCTTGACACAATACAATGAGCAGTTCTTC